This TCR beta chain was obtained from a study of T cell clonotyping in hematopoietic cell transplantation. General study points: At the given depth, recipient repertoires were over 95% de novo clonotypes.

The junction had 23 bases not matched to a gene; V was cut back by 4 bases and J by 0 bases. The CDR3 extends over 22 amino acids. Time point defined: recipient sample about 28 days before transplant, after cytoreduction. In the case of this clone: Its antigen is not known.

TCRdb's table, derived via immunoSEQ multiplex PCR, lists solely in-frame clones and lacks some. The sample carries 10,000 or so clones, approximately 80% recorded once. The sample here was peripheral blood mononuclear cells, taken before stem cell transplant. This clonotype was obtained from a man aged 60-69 years with acute myeloid leukemia. Some clones in this sample may be carry-over from other donors' samples. The chain combines TRBV23-1 with TRBJ1-5, with 8 bases lining up with TRBD1. Being an ORF, TRBV23-1 has a function that is uncertain. The CDR3 DNA follows: TGCGCCAGCAGTCTTGGACAGGGAAGGTATCAAGCCCCATTTTATAGCAATCAGCCCCAGCATTTT. Translating gives CASSLGQGRYQAPFYSNQPQHF.